The 7 T cell receptor beta chains below were found in one sample sequenced in a study of shared clonotypes between healthy human individuals. Clones were sequenced by immunoSEQ multiplex PCR, and TCRdb holds only the in-frame ones, with some missing. The sample carries around 530,000 clones, roughly 79% recorded once. The specimen was PBMCs. Receptors originate from a woman in her thirties or forties in good health. Some clones in this sample may be carry-over from other donors' samples.

This clone has just a few counts. The chain employs TRBV6-5 and TRBJ1-1; D might be TRBD1 (5 bases). The CDR3 sequence is 13 residues long. Germline-derived CDR1 and CDR2 are MNHEY and SVGAGI. Deletions cut 8 bases from V and 5 bases from J, with 15 bases between. The DNA for the CDR3 is TGTGCCAGCTGGGGCAGGGTAGAGACTGAAGCTTTCTTT. Protein product: CASWGRVETEAFF.

The gene calls are TRBV15 and TRBJ2-2; TRBD1 aligns across 7 bases. Germline V gives CDR1 LNHNV, CDR2 YYDKDF (reference sequence). This CDR3 has 16 residues. The V segment lost 4 bases and the J segment 3 bases; nucleotides outside the gene matches: 8. CDR3 residues: CATSKNRGEDTGELFF. The CDR3 nucleotides are TGTGCCACCAGCAAAAACAGGGGCGAGGACACCGGGGAGCTGTTTTTT.

This chain uses TRBV27 with TRBJ2-3; a weak D match, TRBD1 (5 bases). The CDR3 covers 15 residues. Trimming took off 5 bases at V and 0 bases at J, with 12 bases between the two ends. Germline V lookup: CDR1 MNHEY, CDR2 SMNVEV (reference sequence). CDR3 DNA: TGTGCCAGCAGTATCTGGGGCAAGAGCACAGATACGCAGTATTTT. Protein: CASSIWGKSTDTQYF.

The rearrangement joins TRBV23-1 to TRBJ2-7; possibly TRBD1 for D (5 bases). TRBV23-1 is noted as an ORF with a role that remains uncertain. V lost 4 bases and J lost 0, with 13 bases in between. This CDR3 spans 15 amino acids. CDR3 in amino acids: CASSREMTVSYEQYF. CDR3 DNA: TGCGCCAGCAGTCGAGAGATGACAGTCTCCTACGAGCAGTACTTC.

This sequence joins TRBV28 and TRBJ1-3, with a tentative D call TRBD1 (5 bases). The CDR3 contains 14 residues. The V gene's germline CDR1 is MDHEN and CDR2 SYDVKM. V dropped 3 bases and J dropped 1 base, with 7 bases sitting between them. The CDR3, as DNA: TGTGCCAGCAGTTTTTCAGGGTCTGGAAACACCATATATTTT. Translated: CASSFSGSGNTIYF.

The V gene is TRBV19, the J gene TRBJ1-5; D perhaps matches TRBD1 (6 bases). The germline CDR1 and CDR2 sequences are LNHDA and SQIVND (reference sequence). V lost 1 base to trimming and J lost 2 bases, with 9 bases between them. The CDR3 length is 15 residues. CDR3 nucleotides: TGTGCCAGTAGTATAGGTCCAGGGGGCAATCAGCCCCAGCATTTT. Its protein is CASSIGPGGNQPQHF. The whole variable domain, filled in from reference TRBV19 and TRBJ1-5, reads DGGITQSPKYLFRKEGQNVTLSCEQNLNHDAMYWYRQDPGQGLRLIYYSQIVNDFQKGDIAEGYSVSREKKESFPLTVTSAQKNPTAFYLCASSIGPGGNQPQHFGDGTRLSIL.

V gene TRBV5-1 combines with J gene TRBJ2-5, with 7 bases matching TRBD1. Trimming cost V 3 bases and J 2 bases; bases outside gene matches: 4. Germline V gives CDR1 SGHRS, CDR2 YFSETQ. There are 14 residues in the CDR3. The CDR3: CASSSATGQETQYF. CDR3 coding DNA: TGCGCCAGCAGCTCGGCGACAGGGCAAGAGACCCAGTACTTC.